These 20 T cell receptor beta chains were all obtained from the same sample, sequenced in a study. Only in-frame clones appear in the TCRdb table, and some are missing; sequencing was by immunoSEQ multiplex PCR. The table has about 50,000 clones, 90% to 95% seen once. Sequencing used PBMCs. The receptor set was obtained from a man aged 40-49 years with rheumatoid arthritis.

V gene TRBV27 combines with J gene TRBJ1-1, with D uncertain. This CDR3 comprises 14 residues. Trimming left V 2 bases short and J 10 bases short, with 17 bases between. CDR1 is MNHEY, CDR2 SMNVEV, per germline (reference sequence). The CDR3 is CASSLGSTVVRAFF. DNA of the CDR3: TGTGCCAGCAGTTTAGGGTCAACCGTGGTGCGAGCTTTCTTT.

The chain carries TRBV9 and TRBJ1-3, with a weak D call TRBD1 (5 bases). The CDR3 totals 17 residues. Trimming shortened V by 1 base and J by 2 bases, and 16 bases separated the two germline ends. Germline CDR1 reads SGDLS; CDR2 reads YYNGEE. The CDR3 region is CASSVKAWEGAGNTIYF. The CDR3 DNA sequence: TGTGCCAGCAGCGTAAAGGCGTGGGAAGGGGCTGGAAACACCATATATTTT.

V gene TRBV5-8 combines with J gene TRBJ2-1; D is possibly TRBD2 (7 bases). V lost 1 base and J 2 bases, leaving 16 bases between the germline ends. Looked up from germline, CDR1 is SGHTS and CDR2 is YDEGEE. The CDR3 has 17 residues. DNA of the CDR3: TGTGCCAGCAGCTTGTATCCTAGGCGGGGGCCCTACAATGAGCAGTTCTTC. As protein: CASSLYPRRGPYNEQFF.

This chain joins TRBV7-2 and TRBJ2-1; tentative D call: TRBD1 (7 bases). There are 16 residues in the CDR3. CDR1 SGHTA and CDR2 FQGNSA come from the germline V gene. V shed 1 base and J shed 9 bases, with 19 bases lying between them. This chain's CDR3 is CASSLVSQGGLVEQFF. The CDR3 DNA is TGTGCCAGCAGCTTAGTCTCCCAGGGGGGATTGGTTGAGCAGTTCTTC.

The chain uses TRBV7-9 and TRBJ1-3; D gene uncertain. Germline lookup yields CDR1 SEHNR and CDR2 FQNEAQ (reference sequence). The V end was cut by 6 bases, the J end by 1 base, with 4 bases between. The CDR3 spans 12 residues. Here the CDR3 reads CASRTSGNTIYF. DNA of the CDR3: TGTGCCAGCAGAACATCTGGAAACACCATATATTTT.

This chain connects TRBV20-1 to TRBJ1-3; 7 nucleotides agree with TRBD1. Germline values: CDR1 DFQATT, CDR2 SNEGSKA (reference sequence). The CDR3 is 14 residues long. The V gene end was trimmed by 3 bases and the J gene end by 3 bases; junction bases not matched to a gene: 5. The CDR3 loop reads CSASRQGHGNTIYF. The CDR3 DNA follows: TGCAGTGCTAGTCGACAGGGACATGGAAACACCATATATTTT.

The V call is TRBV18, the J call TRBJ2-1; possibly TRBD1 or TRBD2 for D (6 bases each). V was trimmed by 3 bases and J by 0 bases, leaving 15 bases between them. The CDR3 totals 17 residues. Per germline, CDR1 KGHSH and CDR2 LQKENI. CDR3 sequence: CASSPGGTTSSYNEQFF. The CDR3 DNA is TGTGCCAGCTCACCGGGCGGGACAACGAGCTCCTACAATGAGCAGTTCTTC.

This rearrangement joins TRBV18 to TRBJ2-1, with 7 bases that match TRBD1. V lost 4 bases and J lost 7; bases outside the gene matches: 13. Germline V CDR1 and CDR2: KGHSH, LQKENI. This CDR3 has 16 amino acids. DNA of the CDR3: TGTGCCAGCTCACTCCAAGGGGGCTTACCGTGGAATGAGCAGTTCTTC. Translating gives CASSLQGGLPWNEQFF.

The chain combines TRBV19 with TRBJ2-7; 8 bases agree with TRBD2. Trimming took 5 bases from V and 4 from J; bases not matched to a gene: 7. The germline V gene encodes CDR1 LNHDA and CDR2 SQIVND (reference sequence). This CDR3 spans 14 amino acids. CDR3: CASSRGTRHYEQYF. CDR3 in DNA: TGTGCCAGTAGTCGTGGGACTAGACATTACGAGCAGTACTTC.

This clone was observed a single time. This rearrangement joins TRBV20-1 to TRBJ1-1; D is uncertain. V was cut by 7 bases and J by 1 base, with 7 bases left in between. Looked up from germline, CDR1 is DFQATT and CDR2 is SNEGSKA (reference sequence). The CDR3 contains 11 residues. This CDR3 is CSVNGNTEAFF. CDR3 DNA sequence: TGCAGTGTAAACGGGAACACTGAAGCTTTCTTT.

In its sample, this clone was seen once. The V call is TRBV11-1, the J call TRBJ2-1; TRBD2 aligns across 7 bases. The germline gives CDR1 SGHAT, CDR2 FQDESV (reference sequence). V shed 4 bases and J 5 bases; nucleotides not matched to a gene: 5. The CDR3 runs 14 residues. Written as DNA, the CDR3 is TGTGCCAGCAGCTGGGGAGGGGCTAACAATGAGCAGTTCTTC. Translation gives CASSWGGANNEQFF.

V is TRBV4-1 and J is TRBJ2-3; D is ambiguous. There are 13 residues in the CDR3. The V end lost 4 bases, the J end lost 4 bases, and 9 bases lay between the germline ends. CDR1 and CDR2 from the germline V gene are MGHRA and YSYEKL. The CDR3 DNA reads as TGCGCCAGCAGCCCCCTTTGGGCAGATACGCAGTATTTT. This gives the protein CASSPLWADTQYF.

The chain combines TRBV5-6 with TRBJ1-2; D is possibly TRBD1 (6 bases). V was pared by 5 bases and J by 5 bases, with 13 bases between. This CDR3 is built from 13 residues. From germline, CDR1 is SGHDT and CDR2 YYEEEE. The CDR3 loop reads CASRPDRRYGYTF. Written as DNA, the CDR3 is TGTGCCAGCAGACCCGACAGGAGATATGGCTACACCTTC.

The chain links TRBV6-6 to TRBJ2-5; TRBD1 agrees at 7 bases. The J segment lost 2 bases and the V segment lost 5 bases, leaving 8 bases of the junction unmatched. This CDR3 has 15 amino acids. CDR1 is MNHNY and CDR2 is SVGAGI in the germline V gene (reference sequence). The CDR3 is CASSPPGQNQETQYF. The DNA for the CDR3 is TGTGCCAGCAGTCCTCCGGGACAGAATCAAGAGACCCAGTACTTC.

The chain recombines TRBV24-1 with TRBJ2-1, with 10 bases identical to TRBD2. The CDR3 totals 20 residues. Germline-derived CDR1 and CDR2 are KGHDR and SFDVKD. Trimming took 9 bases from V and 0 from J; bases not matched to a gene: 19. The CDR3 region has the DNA TGTGCCACCGCTAGCGGGGGACCAGGGGGAAGGGGGAGCTCCTACAATGAGCAGTTCTTC. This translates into CATASGGPGGRGSSYNEQFF.

DNA of the CDR3: TGTGCCTGGAGTGAACTAGCGGAGTCCACAGATACGCAGTATTTT. Its protein is CAWSELAESTDTQYF. This rearrangement joins TRBV30 to TRBJ2-3; 8 nucleotides agree with TRBD2. Germline V gene data show CDR1 as GTSNPN and CDR2 as SVGIG (reference sequence). The CDR3 spans 15 residues. V was clipped by 1 base and J by 2 bases; unmatched bases: 5. The full variable domain, in which reference TRBV30 and TRBJ2-3 provide the parts outside the CDR3, is SQTIHQWPATLVQPVGSPLSLECTVEGTSNPNLYWYRQAAGRGLQLLFYSVGIGQISSEVPQNLSASRPQDRQFILSSKKLLLSDSGFYLCAWSELAESTDTQYFGPGTRLTVL.

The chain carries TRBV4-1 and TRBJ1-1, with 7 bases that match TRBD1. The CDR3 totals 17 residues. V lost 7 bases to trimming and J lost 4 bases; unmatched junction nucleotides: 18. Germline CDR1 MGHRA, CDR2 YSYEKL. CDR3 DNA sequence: TGCGCCAGCAAGCCCGTTGGGGGACAGCGAGGTTTCACTGAAGCTTTCTTT. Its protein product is CASKPVGGQRGFTEAFF.

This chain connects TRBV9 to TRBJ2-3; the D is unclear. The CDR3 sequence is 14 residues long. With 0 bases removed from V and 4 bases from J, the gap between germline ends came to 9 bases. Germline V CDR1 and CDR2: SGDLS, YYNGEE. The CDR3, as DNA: TGTGCCAGCAGCGTAGGGTTCGGCCCAGATACGCAGTATTTT. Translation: CASSVGFGPDTQYF. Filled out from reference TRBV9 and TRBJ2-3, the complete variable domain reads DSGVTQTPKHLITATGQRVTLRCSPRSGDLSVYWYQQSLDQGLQFLIQYYNGEERAKGNILERFSAQQFPDLHSELNLSSLELGDSALYFCASSVGFGPDTQYFGPGTRLTVL.

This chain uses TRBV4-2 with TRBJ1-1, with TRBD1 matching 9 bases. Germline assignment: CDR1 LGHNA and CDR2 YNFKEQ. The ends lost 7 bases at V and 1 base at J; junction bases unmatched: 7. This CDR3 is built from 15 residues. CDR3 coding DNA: TGTGCCAGCACCCCTGGACAGGGGACGAACACTGAAGCTTTCTTT. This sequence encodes CASTPGQGTNTEAFF.

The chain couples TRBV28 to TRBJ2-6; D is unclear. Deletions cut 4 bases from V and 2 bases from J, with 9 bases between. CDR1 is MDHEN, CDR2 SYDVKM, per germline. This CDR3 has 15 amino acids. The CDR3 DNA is TGTGCCAGCAGTTCCTTGGCAGCTGGGGCCAACGTCCTGACTTTC. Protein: CASSSLAAGANVLTF. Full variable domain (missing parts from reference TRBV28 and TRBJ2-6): DVKVTQSSRYLVKRTGEKVFLECVQDMDHENMFWYRQDPGLGLRLIYFSYDVKMKEKGDIPEGYSVSREKKERFSLILESASTNQTSMYLCASSSLAAGANVLTFGAGSRLTVL.